One and the same sample provided the 23 T cell receptor beta chains below, sequenced in a study of blood T cell repertoires in COVID-19. Libraries were prepared by immunoSEQ multiplex PCR; TCRdb keeps only in-frame clonotypes and omits some of them. This table has 150,000 to 200,000 clones, roughly 81% appearing once. Sequenced input: peripheral blood. Receptors originate from a woman of 80 years or more with COVID-19, enrolled during active disease.

This clone has a single count. The chain carries TRBV19 and TRBJ1-2; a possible D gene is TRBD1 (6 bases). Germline V gene lookup returns CDR1 LNHDA and CDR2 SQIVND (reference sequence). Trimming took 0 bases from V and 5 from J, leaving 10 bases between them. CDR3 size: 14 residues. CDR3 DNA sequence: TGTGCCAGTAGTATAGATGCAGGGGAATATGGCTACACCTTC. Translating it yields CASSIDAGEYGYTF.

The chain has TRBV11-2 and TRBJ2-7; 9 positions agree with TRBD1. This CDR3 is built from 17 residues. The V gene end was trimmed by 0 bases and the J gene end by 1 base; junction bases not matched to a gene: 7. Looked up from germline, CDR1 is SGHAT and CDR2 is FQNNGV. This CDR3 reads CASSLEGHRGLSYEQYF. CDR3 coding DNA: TGTGCCAGCAGCTTAGAGGGTCACAGGGGGCTATCCTACGAGCAGTACTTC. The full variable domain, rest sourced from reference TRBV11-2 and TRBJ2-7, is EAGVAQSPRYKIIEKRQSVAFWCNPISGHATLYWYQQILGQGPKLLIQFQNNGVVDDSQLPKDRFSAERLKGVDSTLKIQPAKLEDSAVYLCASSLEGHRGLSYEQYFGPGTRLTVT.

The V call is TRBV5-1, the J call TRBJ1-2; TRBD1 agrees at 10 bases. V was pared by 2 bases and J by 4 bases, with 5 bases of the junction left unmatched. Germline CDR1 reads SGHRS; CDR2 reads YFSETQ. This CDR3 is 15 amino acids long. CDR3 protein: CASSFQDRGAYGYTF. The CDR3 nucleotides are TGCGCCAGCAGCTTCCAGGACAGGGGGGCCTATGGCTACACCTTC.

The rearrangement joins TRBV5-1 to TRBJ2-7; 7 positions match TRBD1. After removal of 0 bases from V and 5 bases from J, the junction contained 5 bases not matched to a gene. Looked up from germline, CDR1 is SGHRS and CDR2 is YFSETQ. CDR3 size: 14 residues. For the CDR3, the DNA is TGCGCCAGCAGCTTGGAGGGAACAGGGGACGAGCAGTACTTC. This sequence encodes CASSLEGTGDEQYF.

V and J are TRBV6-5 and TRBJ1-5; 7 positions match TRBD1. Germline V lookup: CDR1 MNHEY, CDR2 SVGAGI. V was clipped by 7 bases and J by 5 bases; unmatched bases: 8. This CDR3 comprises 14 residues. CDR3 DNA: TGTGCCAGCAACCTACAGGGGAGCGATCAGCCCCAGCATTTT. Its translation is CASNLQGSDQPQHF.

The genes are TRBV6-5 and TRBJ2-7, with D tentatively TRBD1 (6 bases). Germline V gives CDR1 MNHEY, CDR2 SVGAGI. Trimming cost V 1 base and J 6 bases, with 13 bases left between them. The CDR3 is 14 amino acids. DNA of the CDR3: TGTGCCAGCAGTTACTTCCAGGGGAGAGGCGAGCAGTACTTC. It translates to CASSYFQGRGEQYF.

V gene TRBV25-1 combines with J gene TRBJ2-1; D may be TRBD1 (6 bases). Trimming left V 2 bases short and J 9 bases short, with 8 bases between. This CDR3 has 12 amino acids. Germline-derived CDR1 and CDR2 are MGHDK and SYGVNS. The DNA for the CDR3 is TGTGCCAGCAGTGAACAGGGGATTGAGCAGTTCTTC. This codes for CASSEQGIEQFF.

V usage is TRBV20-1 and J usage is TRBJ1-1; 7 bases fit TRBD1. The CDR3 is 15 amino acids. Trimming removed 6 bases from V and 0 bases from J; junction bases left unmatched: 10. Germline CDR1 reads DFQATT; CDR2 reads SNEGSKA (reference sequence). The CDR3 reads CSASPGQFVNTEAFF. The CDR3 DNA reads TGCAGTGCGAGTCCGGGACAGTTTGTGAACACTGAAGCTTTCTTT.

This clone was recorded only once. The V call is TRBV6-5, the J call TRBJ1-1; D call uncertain. Germline-derived CDR1 and CDR2 are MNHEY and SVGAGI. The V end lost 2 bases, the J end lost 9 bases, and 7 bases lay between the germline ends. The CDR3 sequence is 11 residues long. The CDR3 spells CASSYTGKAFF. Here the CDR3 DNA reads TGTGCCAGCAGTTACACCGGGAAAGCTTTCTTT.

This chain joins TRBV7-6 and TRBJ1-2, with D perhaps matching TRBD1 (5 bases). V lost 3 bases and J 4 bases, leaving 6 bases between the germline ends. Germline CDR1 and CDR2: SGHVS and FNYEAQ. The CDR3 consists of 12 residues. Here the CDR3 DNA reads TGTGCCAGCAGCTTCGGGGGCTATGGCTACACCTTC. The encoded protein is CASSFGGYGYTF.

The chain has TRBV7-2 and TRBJ2-7; D is undetermined. CDR3 length equals 14 residues. Germline CDR1 SGHTA, CDR2 FQGNSA. V shed 3 bases and J shed 2 bases, with 11 bases lying between them. The CDR3, as DNA: TGTGCCAGCAGCTTCAGAATCCCTCCCTACGAGCAGTACTTC. It yields the protein CASSFRIPPYEQYF.

The chain has TRBV4-2 and TRBJ1-6; maybe TRBD1 (6 bases). This CDR3 is 17 amino acids long. V was pared by 3 bases and J by 7 bases, with 19 bases between. Germline lookup yields CDR1 LGHNA and CDR2 YNFKEQ. The CDR3 nucleotides read TGTGCCAGCAGCCACCAGGGACAAGGGAACAGAAATTCACCCCTCCACTTT. Protein: CASSHQGQGNRNSPLHF.

This chain uses TRBV5-4 with TRBJ2-2, with 10 bases that match TRBD2. With 4 bases clipped from V and 5 bases from J, the junction kept 5 bases outside the gene matches. Germline loops: CDR1 SGHNT, CDR2 YYREEE (reference sequence). The CDR3 totals 15 residues. The CDR3 coding sequence is TGTGCCAGCAGCCCAGATAGCGGGAGGACCGGGGAGCTGTTTTTT. It yields the protein CASSPDSGRTGELFF.

V and J are TRBV5-1 and TRBJ2-2, with TRBD2 matching 8 bases. V was pared by 6 bases and J by 5 bases, with 6 bases of the junction left unmatched. CDR1 SGHRS and CDR2 YFSETQ come from the germline V gene. This CDR3 comprises 14 residues. CDR3 DNA: TGCGCCAGCAAGCGGTTAGCGGGGACCGGGGAGCTGTTTTTT. Translating it yields CASKRLAGTGELFF.

V and J are TRBV6-4 and TRBJ1-2; D remains unclear. The V gene's germline CDR1 is MRHNA and CDR2 SNTAGT. The V end lost 9 bases, the J end lost 2 bases, and 16 bases lay between the germline ends. CDR3 length equals 14 residues. The DNA of the CDR3 is TGTGCCAGGCTAAAGGTTGGCGGGAACTATGGCTACACCTTC. It translates to CARLKVGGNYGYTF.

The chain links TRBV18 to TRBJ1-1; 7 nucleotides align to TRBD1. Germline V gene sequence: CDR1 KGHSH, CDR2 LQKENI. Trimming removed 3 bases from V and 6 bases from J; junction bases left unmatched: 4. The CDR3 has 13 residues. The CDR3 bases are TGTGCCAGCTCACCGGACAGGACACCTGAAGCTTTCTTT. Its translation: CASSPDRTPEAFF.

This clone has more than one count but fewer than ten. J is TRBJ1-2 and V is TRBV29-1; 10 bases line up with TRBD1. V trimming: 6 bases; J trimming: 7 bases; junction bases outside the gene matches: 5. The CDR3 totals 12 residues. Germline CDR1 is SQVTM and CDR2 is ANQGSEA. CDR3 nucleotides: TGCAGCGTGCCAGGACAGGGGGGTGGCTACACCTTC. It yields the protein CSVPGQGGGYTF.

The V and J genes are TRBV7-2 and TRBJ2-7; TRBD1 agrees at 9 bases. Germline CDR1 is SGHTA and CDR2 is FQGNSA. The V segment lost 1 base and the J segment 4 bases; nucleotides outside the gene matches: 5. The CDR3 extends over 15 amino acids. This CDR3 is CASSLVGQGTYEQYF. The CDR3 coding sequence is TGTGCCAGCAGCTTAGTAGGACAGGGGACTTACGAGCAGTACTTC.

The genes are TRBV19 and TRBJ1-2; TRBD1 aligns across 8 bases. Unmatched junction bases numbered 7, after V lost 7 bases and J lost 0 bases. Germline values: CDR1 LNHDA, CDR2 SQIVND (reference sequence). The CDR3 runs to 15 residues. The CDR3 bases are TGTGCCAGTACTACCGGGACAGGAGCTAACTATGGCTACACCTTC. Protein sequence: CASTTGTGANYGYTF.

The V and J genes are TRBV19 and TRBJ1-2; D is possibly TRBD1 (5 bases). The CDR3 runs 13 residues. Trimming took off 4 bases at V and 4 bases at J, with 10 bases between the two ends. Looked up from germline, CDR1 is LNHDA and CDR2 is SQIVND (reference sequence). The CDR3 nucleotides are TGTGCCAGTAGTAATACGCAGGGCTATGGCTACACCTTC. Translation: CASSNTQGYGYTF. Full variable domain (rest looked up from reference TRBV19 and TRBJ1-2): DGGITQSPKYLFRKEGQNVTLSCEQNLNHDAMYWYRQDPGQGLRLIYYSQIVNDFQKGDIAEGYSVSREKKESFPLTVTSAQKNPTAFYLCASSNTQGYGYTFGSGTRLTVV.

The V and J genes are TRBV19 and TRBJ1-2; 11 bases agree with TRBD1. Germline CDR1 and CDR2: LNHDA and SQIVND (reference sequence). V lost 5 bases, J lost 7 bases, and 6 bases stayed unmatched. The CDR3 contains 14 residues. In DNA, the CDR3 is TGTGCCAGTAGTGTCGGACAGGGGGCCAGTGGCTACACCTTC. Translating gives CASSVGQGASGYTF.

The CDR3 sequence is CASSRPAGGYTF. CDR3 DNA sequence: TGTGCCAGCAGCCGCCCCGCCGGTGGCTACACCTTC. This sequence joins TRBV28 and TRBJ1-2; no clear D. Trimming cost V 6 bases and J 7 bases, with 12 bases left between them. The CDR3 totals 12 residues. Per germline, CDR1 MDHEN and CDR2 SYDVKM.

V and J are TRBV13 and TRBJ1-1; D is ambiguous. This CDR3 comprises 14 residues. The ends were cut back, 4 bases at V and 0 bases at J, with 9 bases in the middle. CDR1 is PRHDT and CDR2 is FYEKMQ in the germline V gene (reference sequence). Here the CDR3 reads CASSSGLVNTEAFF. In DNA, the CDR3 is TGTGCCAGCAGCTCCGGACTGGTGAACACTGAAGCTTTCTTT. Full variable domain (outside the CDR3, taken from reference TRBV13 and TRBJ1-1): AAGVIQSPRHLIKEKRETATLKCYPIPRHDTVYWYQQGPGQDPQFLISFYEKMQSDKGSIPDRFSAQQFSDYHSELNMSSLELGDSALYFCASSSGLVNTEAFFGQGTRLTVV.